These 29 T cell receptor beta chains were all obtained from the same sample, sequenced in a study of blood T cells in healthy people across ages. PCR was performed a second time for roughly 7 to 11 cycles using a sample-barcoded 5' primer and a J-beta primer mix. TCRdb passed the 5' RACE reads through MiXCR, listing each CDR3 protein once. The data show around 1,900,000 distinct CDR3 sequences, about two fifths seen once. Sequenced: blood. These receptors originate from a human donor in good health.

This clonotype was counted once. The chain combines TRBV5-1 with TRBJ2-4; D gene ambiguous. Germline CDR1 is SGHRS and CDR2 is YFSETQ. This CDR3 contains 16 residues. V shed 0 bases and J shed 1 base, with 11 bases lying between them. CDR3 in DNA: TGCGCCAGCAGCTTGGAGGTTATGGGGGCCAAAAACATTCAGTACTTC. Amino acids: CASSLEVMGAKNIQYF. The complete variable domain, with remaining parts taken from reference TRBV5-1 and TRBJ2-4, reads KAGVTQTPRYLIKTRGQQVTLSCSPISGHRSVSWYQQTPGQGLQFLFEYFSETQRNKGNFPGRFSGRQFSNSRSEMNVSTLELGDSALYLCASSLEVMGAKNIQYFGAGTRLSVL.

The chain is built from TRBV9 and TRBJ2-5, with D possibly TRBD2 on 6 matching bases. The CDR3 has 15 amino acids. V dropped 0 bases and J dropped 2 bases, with 11 bases sitting between them. Germline-derived CDR1 and CDR2 are SGDLS and YYNGEE. In nucleotides, the CDR3 is TGTGCCAGCAGCGTAGGCGGGGTTGGTCAAGAGACCCAGTACTTC. It yields the protein CASSVGGVGQETQYF.

The chain joins TRBV29-1 to TRBJ2-3; a weak D match, TRBD1 (7 bases). Trimming took 7 bases from V and 8 from J, leaving 16 bases between them. CDR3 size: 12 residues. Germline values: CDR1 SQVTM, CDR2 ANQGSEA. This chain's CDR3 is CSADRVEGTQYF. For the CDR3, the DNA is TGCAGCGCCGACAGGGTGGAGGGTACGCAGTATTTT.

The V and J genes are TRBV15 and TRBJ1-5, with TRBD1 as a possible D gene (5 bases). The V gene's germline CDR1 is LNHNV and CDR2 YYDKDF (reference sequence). The CDR3 has 14 amino acids. Trimming took 2 bases from V and 4 from J, leaving 9 bases between them. The CDR3 spells CATSRLAGNQPQHF. The CDR3 DNA sequence: TGTGCCACCAGCAGACTCGCAGGGAATCAGCCCCAGCATTTT.

This chain joins TRBV6-1 and TRBJ2-5; 9 nucleotides agree with TRBD2. In germline, CDR1 is MNHNS, CDR2 SASEGT. The CDR3 runs 14 residues. With 9 bases clipped from V and 11 bases from J, the junction kept 16 bases outside the gene matches. The CDR3 DNA sequence: TGTGCCAGTTACCCAATCCACGCAGCGGGGGGTCAGTACTTC. Residues: CASYPIHAAGGQYF.

This chain connects TRBV7-2 to TRBJ2-1, with 14 nucleotides matching TRBD2. With 6 bases clipped from V and 9 bases from J, the junction kept 7 bases outside the gene matches. CDR1 and CDR2 (germline): SGHTA, FQGNSA. There are 15 residues in the CDR3. The CDR3 region has the DNA TGTGCCAGCAGACCGGGACTAGCGGGGGTTGGTGAGCAGTTCTTC. Amino acids: CASRPGLAGVGEQFF. Full variable domain (missing parts from reference TRBV7-2 and TRBJ2-1): GAGVSQSPSNKVTEKGKDVELRCDPISGHTALYWYRQSLGQGLEFLIYFQGNSAPDKSGLPSDRFSAERTGGSVSTLTIQRTQQEDSAVYLCASRPGLAGVGEQFFGPGTRLTVL.

The genes are TRBV27 and TRBJ1-2, with 10 bases that match TRBD1. CDR1 is MNHEY, CDR2 SMNVEV, per germline (reference sequence). The CDR3 runs to 15 residues. Germline trimming cut 6 bases from V and 4 bases from J; bases unmatched to any gene: 8. In DNA form, the CDR3 reads TGTGCCAGCAGACTTAACCGGGACAGGGGCTATGGCTACACCTTC. Its translation: CASRLNRDRGYGYTF.

V usage is TRBV6-1 and J usage is TRBJ1-6, with no clear D. Per germline, CDR1 MNHNS and CDR2 SASEGT. Between the trimmed V and J ends, which lost 4 bases and 8 bases, there was a span of 9 bases. The CDR3 is made up of 13 amino acids. CDR3 loop: CASSGYLDSPLHF. CDR3 bases: TGTGCCAGCAGTGGTTACTTGGATTCACCCCTCCACTTT.

V is TRBV7-2 and J is TRBJ2-5; tentative D call: TRBD1 (6 bases). The DNA matches TRBJ2-4 better at its end, which makes the J call doubtful. In germline, CDR1 is SGHTA, CDR2 FQGNSA. This CDR3 contains 16 residues. CDR3 in amino acids: CASSLAAAGDTNIQYF. Here the CDR3 DNA reads TGTGCCAGCAGCTTAGCGGCGGCAGGGGATACAAACATTCAGTACTTC.

The DNA for the CDR3 is TGTGCCAGCAGCTCGTTCCTCACAGATACGCAGTATTTT. Translated: CASSSFLTDTQYF. This chain joins TRBV5-4 and TRBJ2-3; D is uncertain. Looked up from germline, CDR1 is SGHNT and CDR2 is YYREEE (reference sequence). The CDR3 runs to 13 residues. The ends were cut back, 3 bases at V and 2 bases at J, with 7 bases in the middle.

This clonotype was observed a few times. The rearrangement links TRBV9 to TRBJ2-1, with 8 positions matching TRBD2. The trim removed 3 bases at V and 5 bases at J, leaving 4 bases unmatched. This CDR3 comprises 14 residues. From germline, CDR1 is SGDLS and CDR2 YYNGEE. This CDR3 reads CASSATSANNEQFF. CDR3 coding DNA: TGTGCCAGCAGCGCGACTAGCGCGAACAATGAGCAGTTCTTC.

This clonotype has a handful of counts. The CDR3: CASSREATGGTEAFF. The CDR3 DNA sequence: TGCGCCAGCAGCCGAGAAGCAACGGGGGGCACTGAAGCTTTCTTT. The chain carries TRBV4-1 and TRBJ1-1, with D possibly TRBD1 on 5 matching bases. V was cut by 4 bases and J by 4 bases, with 16 bases left in between. Germline V gene lookup returns CDR1 MGHRA and CDR2 YSYEKL. The CDR3 length is 15 residues.

In its sample, this clonotype was seen a few times. The chain couples TRBV28 to TRBJ1-1; D might be TRBD1 (6 bases). The CDR3 totals 14 residues. Germline lookup yields CDR1 MDHEN and CDR2 SYDVKM. Trimming removed 6 bases from V and 4 bases from J, with 15 bases in between. CDR3 nucleotides: TGTGCCAGCAGCCCGGGGGGCAGGTTCACTGAAGCTTTCTTT. Translated, it gives CASSPGGRFTEAFF. Full variable domain (remainder filled in from reference TRBV28 and TRBJ1-1): DVKVTQSSRYLVKRTGEKVFLECVQDMDHENMFWYRQDPGLGLRLIYFSYDVKMKEKGDIPEGYSVSREKKERFSLILESASTNQTSMYLCASSPGGRFTEAFFGQGTRLTVV.

The chain has TRBV7-2 and TRBJ1-2; TRBD1 is a possible D gene (6 bases). V lost 2 bases and J 8 bases, leaving 27 bases between the germline ends. The CDR3 covers 18 residues. Germline loops: CDR1 SGHTA, CDR2 FQGNSA. CDR3 in amino acids: CASSLKGDRQVPLGGYTF. CDR3 nucleotide sequence: TGTGCCAGCAGCTTAAAGGGGGATCGACAGGTTCCCCTGGGAGGCTACACCTTC.

The rearrangement joins TRBV29-1 to TRBJ2-3, with 8 bases lining up with TRBD1. Trimming at V came to 3 bases and at J to 2 bases, leaving 4 bases not matched to a gene. Germline CDR1 reads SQVTM; CDR2 reads ANQGSEA. CDR3 length: 14 residues. The CDR3 DNA reads TGCAGCGTTGATAAGACAGGGGCCACAGATACGCAGTATTTT. This gives the protein CSVDKTGATDTQYF.

V is TRBV20-1 and J is TRBJ2-2, with 7 bases lining up with TRBD2. V gave up 2 bases and J gave up 0 bases; unmatched junction bases: 0. The CDR3 is made up of 14 amino acids. CDR1 and CDR2 (germline): DFQATT, SNEGSKA (reference sequence). CDR3 DNA sequence: TGCAGTGCTAGACTAGCGGCGAACACCGGGGAGCTGTTTTTT. Translated: CSARLAANTGELFF.

J is TRBJ1-2 and V is TRBV7-8; tentatively, D is TRBD1 (5 bases). Germline CDR1 reads SGHVS; CDR2 reads FQNEAQ. V was shortened by 2 bases and J by 8 bases, with 21 bases between the two germline ends. This CDR3 region has 16 residues. The CDR3 DNA reads as TGTGCCAGCAGCTTACAAGGGGTGGGAACTGGTTTGGGCTACACCTTC. Translating it yields CASSLQGVGTGLGYTF.

The V and J genes are TRBV7-8 and TRBJ2-3; weak D call: TRBD2 (6 bases). The CDR3 covers 13 residues. Trimming shortened V by 5 bases and J by 9 bases, and 15 bases separated the two germline ends. From germline, CDR1 is SGHVS and CDR2 FQNEAQ. The CDR3 nucleotides read TGTGCCAGCAGCGGAGCCCCGGCGGGAACGCAGTATTTT. Encoded protein: CASSGAPAGTQYF.

J is TRBJ1-2 and V is TRBV4-3, with no clear D. Germline CDR1 LGHNA, CDR2 YSLEER. The CDR3 has 15 amino acids. V dropped 2 bases and J dropped 2 bases, with 12 bases sitting between them. CDR3 DNA: TGCGCCAGCAGCCAATTCCTACAGTCAAACTATGGCTACACCTTC. This translates into CASSQFLQSNYGYTF.

This clonotype was found a few times. This chain connects TRBV29-1 to TRBJ2-3; D not resolved. The CDR3 consists of 12 residues. Deletions cut 4 bases from V and 3 bases from J, with 8 bases between. Germline-derived CDR1 and CDR2 are SQVTM and ANQGSEA. The CDR3 is CSVGVPTDTQYF. CDR3 DNA: TGCAGCGTTGGCGTCCCGACAGATACGCAGTATTTT.

J is TRBJ1-2 and V is TRBV6-2 or TRBV6-3, with D unclear. The CDR3 has 16 amino acids. With 5 bases removed from V and 5 bases from J, the gap between germline ends came to 21 bases. From germline, CDR1 is MNHEY and CDR2 SVGEGT. The CDR3 spells CASSLDHRGQFYGYTF. The CDR3 DNA follows: TGTGCCAGCAGTCTGGACCACCGCGGGCAATTTTATGGCTACACCTTC.

This clonotype was counted many times. The chain combines TRBV5-1 with TRBJ2-7; 9 nucleotides line up with TRBD1. The CDR3 contains 16 residues. Germline CDR1 reads SGHRS; CDR2 reads YFSETQ. Trimming took 0 bases from V and 4 from J; bases not matched to a gene: 8. As DNA, the CDR3 is TGCGCCAGCAGCTTGGGTCCCGGGACAGGGTCTTACGAGCAGTACTTC. Its protein product is CASSLGPGTGSYEQYF.

The chain carries TRBV20-1 and TRBJ2-1; 12 bases are shared with TRBD2. After removal of 5 bases from V and 3 bases from J, the junction contained 8 bases not matched to a gene. Germline loops: CDR1 DFQATT, CDR2 SNEGSKA (reference sequence). The CDR3 spans 16 residues. CDR3 residues: CSAGQASGGVYNEQFF. The CDR3 nucleotides are TGCAGTGCTGGTCAGGCTAGCGGGGGGGTCTACAATGAGCAGTTCTTC.

Ten or more counts support this clonotype. The CDR3 protein is CASSQSVGGVGLRTQYF. The CDR3 DNA follows: TGCGCCAGCAGCCAATCCGTAGGGGGCGTAGGGTTGCGTACGCAGTATTTT. The gene calls are TRBV4-3 and TRBJ2-3; TRBD1 aligns across 7 bases. The J segment lost 8 bases and the V segment lost 2 bases, leaving 16 bases of the junction unmatched. The CDR3 runs 17 residues. CDR1 LGHNA and CDR2 YSLEER come from the germline V gene.

This clonotype turned up a few times. This sequence joins TRBV27 and TRBJ1-2; D not resolved. Germline lookup yields CDR1 MNHEY and CDR2 SMNVEV (reference sequence). The CDR3 has 12 amino acids. V was pared by 6 bases and J by 8 bases, with 13 bases between. The chain's CDR3 is CASSPTGWGYTF. In nucleotides, the CDR3 is TGTGCCAGCAGCCCTACGGGGTGGGGCTACACCTTC.

The rearrangement joins TRBV20-1 to TRBJ2-3; TRBD2 matches 8 bases. There are 15 residues in the CDR3. CDR1 is DFQATT and CDR2 is SNEGSKA in the germline V gene (reference sequence). V lost 4 bases to trimming and J lost 0 bases; unmatched junction nucleotides: 6. The CDR3 DNA reads as TGCAGTGCTATAGCGGGGAGATTTAGCACAGATACGCAGTATTTT. Its translation is CSAIAGRFSTDTQYF.

J is TRBJ1-2 and V is TRBV7-3; possibly TRBD1 for D (5 bases). This CDR3 has 16 residues. Germline CDR1 and CDR2: SGHTA and FQGTGA. The V gene lost 5 bases and the J gene lost 8 bases, with 24 bases spanning the gap. The CDR3 protein is CASSRSAGDPSGGYTF. As DNA, the CDR3 is TGTGCCAGCAGCCGATCGGCGGGGGACCCAAGTGGAGGCTACACCTTC.

V and J are TRBV3-1 and TRBJ1-6; D is unresolved. The CDR3 is 16 residues long. CDR1 LGHDT and CDR2 YNNKEL come from the germline V gene (reference sequence). The V gene lost 7 bases and the J gene lost 9 bases, with 22 bases spanning the gap. This CDR3 is CASTSHGQLGSSPLHF. CDR3 DNA: TGTGCCAGCACCAGTCACGGTCAACTCGGGAGTTCACCCCTCCACTTT. The variable domain in full, completed from reference TRBV3-1 and TRBJ1-6, reads DTAVSQTPKYLVTQMGNDKSIKCEQNLGHDTMYWYKQDSKKFLKIMFSYNNKELIINETVPNRFSPKSPDKAHLNLHINSLELGDSAVYFCASTSHGQLGSSPLHFGNGTRLTVT.

DNA of the CDR3: TGTGCCAGCATAATACAGGGATGGAATCAGCCCCAGCATTTT. Amino acids: CASIIQGWNQPQHF. The chain combines TRBV6-1 with TRBJ1-5; D might be TRBD1 (6 bases). The germline V and J ends were trimmed by 7 bases and 4 bases, with 14 bases remaining between them. The germline V gene encodes CDR1 MNHNS and CDR2 SASEGT. CDR3 length: 14 residues.